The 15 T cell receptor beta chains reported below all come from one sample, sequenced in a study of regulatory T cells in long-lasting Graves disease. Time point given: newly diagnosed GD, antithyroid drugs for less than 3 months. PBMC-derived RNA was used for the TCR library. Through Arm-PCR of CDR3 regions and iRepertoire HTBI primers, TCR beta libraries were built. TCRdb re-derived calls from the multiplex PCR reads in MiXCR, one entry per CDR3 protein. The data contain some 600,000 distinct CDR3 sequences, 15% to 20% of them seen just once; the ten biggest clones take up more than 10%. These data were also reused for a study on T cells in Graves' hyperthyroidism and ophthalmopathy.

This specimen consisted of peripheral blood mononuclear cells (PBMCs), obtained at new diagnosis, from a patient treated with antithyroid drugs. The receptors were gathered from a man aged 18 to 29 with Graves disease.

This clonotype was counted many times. The chain's CDR3 is CASSLYWVVGTSEDPDTQYF. Here the CDR3 DNA reads TGTGCCAGCAGCTTATATTGGGTTGTTGGGACTAGCGAGGACCCAGATACGCAGTATTTT. This chain links TRBV7-9 with TRBJ2-3; 10 bases are a match to TRBD2. J was trimmed by 4 bases and V by 2 bases; bases with no gene match: 18. CDR1 and CDR2 from the germline V gene are SEHNR and FQNEAQ (reference sequence). The length of the CDR3 is 20 residues.

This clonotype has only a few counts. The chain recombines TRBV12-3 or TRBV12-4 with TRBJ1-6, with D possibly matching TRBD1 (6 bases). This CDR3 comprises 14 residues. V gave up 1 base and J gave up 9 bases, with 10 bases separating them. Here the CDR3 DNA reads TGTGCCAGCAGTTTAGAGGGGGGGGGTTCACCCCTCCACTTT. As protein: CASSLEGGGSPLHF.

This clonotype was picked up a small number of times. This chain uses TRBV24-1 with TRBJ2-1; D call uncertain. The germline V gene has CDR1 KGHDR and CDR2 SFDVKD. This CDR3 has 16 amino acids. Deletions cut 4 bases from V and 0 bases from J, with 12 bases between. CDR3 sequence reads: CATSDPRLDSYNEQFF. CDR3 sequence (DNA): TGTGCCACCAGTGACCCCCGTCTAGACTCCTACAATGAGCAGTTCTTC.

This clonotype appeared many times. The CDR3 region has the DNA TGCAGTGCTAGGGTCCGCAGCACAGGGTCACCCCTCCACTTT. Translating gives CSARVRSTGSPLHF. The V call is TRBV20-1, the J call TRBJ1-6, with a weak D call TRBD1 (6 bases). CDR1 DFQATT and CDR2 SNEGSKA come from the germline V gene (reference sequence). V was pared by 3 bases and J by 10 bases, with 16 bases between. CDR3 length equals 14 residues.

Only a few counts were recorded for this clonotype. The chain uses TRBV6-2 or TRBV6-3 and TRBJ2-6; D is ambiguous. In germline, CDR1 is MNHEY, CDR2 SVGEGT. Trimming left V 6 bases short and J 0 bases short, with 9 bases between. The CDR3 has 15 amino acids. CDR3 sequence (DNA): TGTGCCAGCAGCCCTCATATCTCTGGGGCCAACGTCCTGACTTTC. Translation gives CASSPHISGANVLTF.

Here the CDR3 reads CASSAGQGRNSPLHF. The CDR3 DNA follows: TGTGCCAGCAGCGCAGGACAGGGGCGAAATTCACCCCTCCACTTT. The V call is TRBV9, the J call TRBJ1-6; 9 bases fit TRBD1. Germline values: CDR1 SGDLS, CDR2 YYNGEE. The V and J ends lost 3 bases and 7 bases, in that order; junction bases with no gene match: 5. CDR3 length: 15 residues. Based on the CDR3 plus reference TRBV9 and TRBJ1-6, the full variable domain is DSGVTQTPKHLITATGQRVTLRCSPRSGDLSVYWYQQSLDQGLQFLIQYYNGEERAKGNILERFSAQQFPDLHSELNLSSLELGDSALYFCASSAGQGRNSPLHFGNGTRLTVT.

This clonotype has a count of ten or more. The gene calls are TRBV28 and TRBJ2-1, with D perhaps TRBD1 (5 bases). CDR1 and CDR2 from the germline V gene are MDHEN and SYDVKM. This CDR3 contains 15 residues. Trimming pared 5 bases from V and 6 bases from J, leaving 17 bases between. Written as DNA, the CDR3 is TGTGCCAGCAGTCAAACAGTGATCAGGGCCAATGAGCAGTTCTTC. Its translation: CASSQTVIRANEQFF.

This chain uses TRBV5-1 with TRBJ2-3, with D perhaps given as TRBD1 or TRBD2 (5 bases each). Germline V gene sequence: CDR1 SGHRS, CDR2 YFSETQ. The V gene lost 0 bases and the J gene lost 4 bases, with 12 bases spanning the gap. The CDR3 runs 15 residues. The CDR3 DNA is TGCGCCAGCAGCTTGGCCGGGGCGCACGCAGATACGCAGTATTTT. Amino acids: CASSLAGAHADTQYF.

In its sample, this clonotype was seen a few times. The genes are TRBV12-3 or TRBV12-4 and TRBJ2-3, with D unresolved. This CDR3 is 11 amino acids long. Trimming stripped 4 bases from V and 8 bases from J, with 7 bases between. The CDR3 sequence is CASSSQPTQYF. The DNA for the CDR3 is TGTGCCAGCAGTTCTCAACCTACGCAGTATTTT.

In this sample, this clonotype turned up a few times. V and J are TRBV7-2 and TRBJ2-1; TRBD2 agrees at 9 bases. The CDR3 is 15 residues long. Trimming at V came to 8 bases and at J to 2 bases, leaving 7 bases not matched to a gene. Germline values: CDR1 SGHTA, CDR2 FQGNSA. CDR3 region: CASRGRLAAYNEQFF. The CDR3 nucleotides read TGTGCCAGCCGGGGGCGACTAGCGGCCTACAATGAGCAGTTCTTC.

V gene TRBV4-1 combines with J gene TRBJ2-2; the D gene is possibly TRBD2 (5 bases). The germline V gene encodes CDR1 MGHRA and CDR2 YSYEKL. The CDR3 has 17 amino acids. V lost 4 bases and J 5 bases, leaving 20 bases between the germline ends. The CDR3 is CASSLSQDFYNTGELFF. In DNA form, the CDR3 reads TGCGCCAGCAGCCTGAGCCAGGACTTCTATAATACCGGGGAGCTGTTTTTT.

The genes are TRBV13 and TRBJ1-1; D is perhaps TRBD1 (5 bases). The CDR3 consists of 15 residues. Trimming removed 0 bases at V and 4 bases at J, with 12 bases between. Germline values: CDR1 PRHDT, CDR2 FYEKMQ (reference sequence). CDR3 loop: CASSLGRGVGTEAFF. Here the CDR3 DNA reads TGTGCCAGCAGCTTAGGCCGGGGCGTGGGCACTGAAGCTTTCTTT.

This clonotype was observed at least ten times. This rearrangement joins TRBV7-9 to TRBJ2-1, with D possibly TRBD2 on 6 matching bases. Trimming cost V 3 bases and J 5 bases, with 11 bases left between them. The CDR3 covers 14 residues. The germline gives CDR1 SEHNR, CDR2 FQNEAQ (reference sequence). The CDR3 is CASSFSTSHNEQFF. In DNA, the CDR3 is TGTGCCAGCAGCTTCTCGACTAGTCACAATGAGCAGTTCTTC.

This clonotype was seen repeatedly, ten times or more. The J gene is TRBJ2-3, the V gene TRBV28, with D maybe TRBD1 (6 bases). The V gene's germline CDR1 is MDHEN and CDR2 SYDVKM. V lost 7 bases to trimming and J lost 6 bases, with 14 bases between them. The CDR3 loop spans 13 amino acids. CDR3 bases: TGTGCCAGCAATGACAGGTCGGCGGATACGCAGTATTTT. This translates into CASNDRSADTQYF.

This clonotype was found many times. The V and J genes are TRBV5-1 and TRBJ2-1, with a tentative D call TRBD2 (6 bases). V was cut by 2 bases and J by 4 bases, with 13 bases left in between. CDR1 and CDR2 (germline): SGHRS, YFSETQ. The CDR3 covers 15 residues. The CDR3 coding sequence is TGCGCCAGCAGCTTTTATTCGGGAGAGTACAATGAGCAGTTCTTC. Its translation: CASSFYSGEYNEQFF.